The entry below describes one T cell receptor (beta chain). This sample is part of a study of sequential checkpoint blockade in melanoma. This CDR3 comprises 17 residues. V was pared by 1 base and J by 4 bases, with 9 bases of the junction left unmatched. Germline V gene data show CDR1 as MGHRA and CDR2 as YSYEKL. The data were produced by immunoSEQ multiplex PCR, yet TCRdb's version contains in-frame clones alone and is incomplete. The sample includes over 20,000 clones, about two thirds of them seen just once. Regarding treatment: randomized to nivolumab then ipilimumab (arm A) or the reverse (arm B).

The V gene is TRBV4-1, the J gene TRBJ2-2; 7 bases are shared with TRBD2. The source of this sequence is a human donor with melanoma. The sequencing used CD8+ T cells sorted from blood (inferred from file names), collected from a patient given nivolumab and ipilimumab in sequence. In nucleotides, the CDR3 is TGCGCCAGCAGCCAAGTTTGGTGGGGGGGGACCACCGGGGAGCTGTTTTTT. This gives the protein CASSQVWWGGTTGELFF.